The 16 T cell receptor beta chains below come from one sample, sequenced in a study of CD8+ T cells in alopecia areata. The treatment denotes: oral pan-JAK inhibitor, 5-10 mg twice daily. TCR sequencing used cDNA made by reverse transcription of extracted RNA. TCRdb keeps only in-frame clones here, not all; method: immunoSEQ multiplex PCR. The sample carries approximately 110,000 clones, 55% to 60% recorded once. This sample comprised CD4+ T cells sorted from blood, obtained at week 24, from a patient treated with tofacitinib. These receptors were obtained from a human donor with alopecia areata.

This clone occurred a few times. The J gene is TRBJ2-7, the V gene TRBV9; D gene unclear. Between the trimmed V and J ends, which lost 1 base and 0 bases, there was a span of 11 bases. This CDR3 has 15 amino acids. Germline CDR1 SGDLS, CDR2 YYNGEE. CDR3 residues: CASSVNVHPSYEQYF. The CDR3 DNA follows: TGTGCCAGCAGCGTAAATGTCCACCCCTCCTACGAGCAGTACTTC.

The sample holds a few counts of this clone. The chain carries TRBV7-2 and TRBJ1-2; D unclear. Trimming stripped 5 bases from V and 4 bases from J, with 14 bases between. Germline values: CDR1 SGHTA, CDR2 FQGNSA. This CDR3 contains 14 residues. The DNA of the CDR3 is TGTGCCAGCAGCGGCCTCGGGGTTAGCTATGGCTACACCTTC. This translates into CASSGLGVSYGYTF.

This chain links TRBV29-1 with TRBJ2-6; no clear D gene. CDR3 length: 14 amino acids. The germline gives CDR1 SQVTM, CDR2 ANQGSEA. The V and J ends lost 7 bases and 0 bases respectively, with 10 bases between them. The CDR3 coding sequence is TGCAGCGCCGTCGGAAGCTCTGGGGCCAACGTCCTGACTTTC. Residues: CSAVGSSGANVLTF.

The DNA for the CDR3 is TGCGCCAGCAGCTTGGGAGGGGCGAACACTGAAGCTTTCTTT. As protein: CASSLGGANTEAFF. The genes are TRBV5-1 and TRBJ1-1; a weak D match, TRBD1 (5 bases). CDR1 is SGHRS, CDR2 YFSETQ, per germline. Between the trimmed V and J ends, which lost 0 bases and 1 base, there was a span of 7 bases. This CDR3 comprises 14 residues.

This chain joins TRBV5-4 and TRBJ2-7, with D possibly TRBD1 on 5 matching bases. The V gene's germline CDR1 is SGHNT and CDR2 YYREEE (reference sequence). Trimming took 2 bases from V and 5 from J, leaving 11 bases between them. The CDR3 runs 13 residues. The CDR3 DNA reads as TGTGCCAGCAGCTTACCAGGGCCCAACGAGCAGTACTTC. Translating it yields CASSLPGPNEQYF. Combining the CDR3 with reference TRBV5-4 and TRBJ2-7 gives the whole variable domain ETGVTQSPTHLIKTRGQQVTLRCSSQSGHNTVSWYQQALGQGPQFIFQYYREEENGRGNFPPRFSGLQFPNYSSELNVNALELDDSALYLCASSLPGPNEQYFGPGTRLTVT.

The V call is TRBV10-3, the J call TRBJ1-1; D remains unclear. CDR3 length equals 12 residues. Germline CDR1 and CDR2: ENHRY and SYGVKD. The V and J ends lost 6 bases and 6 bases respectively, with 11 bases between them. CDR3 amino acids: CAISFGGPEAFF. Here the CDR3 DNA reads TGTGCCATCAGCTTCGGAGGACCTGAAGCTTTCTTT.

This clone appeared a single time. The chain recombines TRBV5-6 with TRBJ1-5; D remains ambiguous. CDR3 length equals 12 residues. V gave up 4 bases and J gave up 6 bases, with 8 bases separating them. The germline gives CDR1 SGHDT, CDR2 YYEEEE. CDR3 region: CASSIRGQPQHF. Here the CDR3 DNA reads TGTGCCAGCAGCATACGAGGTCAGCCCCAGCATTTT.

The chain links TRBV4-2 to TRBJ2-7; D is ambiguous. V was cut by 0 bases and J by 3 bases, with 12 bases left in between. Germline CDR1 reads LGHNA; CDR2 reads YNFKEQ. This CDR3 contains 15 residues. Written as DNA, the CDR3 is TGTGCCAGCAGCCAAGACGCGACAAGCCTCTACGAGCAGTACTTC. Amino acids: CASSQDATSLYEQYF.

The CDR3 region is CASSPLPLRPGNTIYF. Here the CDR3 DNA reads TGTGCCAGCAGCCCATTACCCTTGCGGCCTGGAAACACCATATATTTT. The chain employs TRBV4-2 and TRBJ1-3; D remains ambiguous. The CDR3 is 16 residues long. With 4 bases removed from V and 2 bases from J, the gap between germline ends came to 15 bases. Germline V gene sequence: CDR1 LGHNA, CDR2 YNFKEQ.

This clone came up a few times. The V call is TRBV11-2, the J call TRBJ2-7, with D possibly matching TRBD2 (5 bases). Germline V gene data show CDR1 as SGHAT and CDR2 as FQNNGV. V was cut by 8 bases and J by 7 bases, with 21 bases left in between. The CDR3 contains 14 residues. CDR3 in DNA: TGTGCCAGCGAGAGCTTAAGAGGGCCCAGAGAGCAGTACTTC. Translation gives CASESLRGPREQYF.

Written as DNA, the CDR3 is TGTGCCAGCAGTCGAAACAGGGACAGCGGACAGTACTTC. Amino acids: CASSRNRDSGQYF. The V and J genes are TRBV6-5 and TRBJ2-7; TRBD1 agrees at 7 bases. Per germline, CDR1 MNHEY and CDR2 SVGAGI. Trimming removed 5 bases from V and 10 bases from J; junction bases left unmatched: 11. This CDR3 contains 13 residues.

The V call is TRBV2, the J call TRBJ2-3; D gene ambiguous. This CDR3 has 12 residues. The germline CDR1 and CDR2 sequences are SNHLY and FYNNEI. Trimming removed 3 bases at V and 2 bases at J, with 3 bases between. This CDR3 reads CASSDNTDTQYF. Here the CDR3 DNA reads TGTGCCAGCAGTGACAACACAGATACGCAGTATTTT.

The chain joins TRBV2 to TRBJ2-4; the D is unclear. Deletions cut 7 bases from V and 5 bases from J, with 9 bases between. Per the germline V gene, CDR1 is SNHLY and CDR2 is FYNNEI. The CDR3 spans 12 residues. CDR3 amino acids: CASTPDQNIQYF. The CDR3 bases are TGTGCCAGCACTCCCGACCAAAACATTCAGTACTTC.

This chain connects TRBV5-6 to TRBJ2-3; no definite D call. V was trimmed by 4 bases and J by 6 bases, leaving 15 bases between them. Germline V gives CDR1 SGHDT, CDR2 YYEEEE. The CDR3 extends over 14 amino acids. In DNA form, the CDR3 reads TGTGCCAGCAGCCCCCGGTACCCTGGGGATACGCAGTATTTT. It translates to CASSPRYPGDTQYF.

This clone was observed a handful of times. The genes are TRBV27 and TRBJ2-7; D call uncertain. The V end was cut by 8 bases, the J end by 2 bases, with 25 bases between. The CDR3 extends over 17 amino acids. Germline V gives CDR1 MNHEY, CDR2 SMNVEV (reference sequence). The CDR3 spells CASAGQVWHNQPYEQYF. Here the CDR3 DNA reads TGTGCCAGCGCCGGTCAGGTATGGCACAACCAACCCTACGAGCAGTACTTC.

V is TRBV5-1 and J is TRBJ2-7, with TRBD1 matching over 8 bases. Trimming at V came to 3 bases and at J to 2 bases, leaving 7 bases not matched to a gene. This CDR3 comprises 15 residues. Germline V gene sequence: CDR1 SGHRS, CDR2 YFSETQ. The CDR3 DNA is TGCGCCAGCAGCTCGGGACAGGCCAATCCCTACGAGCAGTACTTC. Amino acid sequence: CASSSGQANPYEQYF.